This entry describes one T cell receptor beta chain. The data stem from a study of blood T cell repertoires in COVID-19. This CDR3 region has 16 residues. V trimming: 0 bases; J trimming: 5 bases; junction bases outside the gene matches: 10. Looked up from germline, CDR1 is SGHRS and CDR2 is YFSETQ. In the original processing: Reference gene primers were amplified, and this amplification served to estimate nucleated cell counts. Libraries were prepared by immunoSEQ multiplex PCR; TCRdb keeps only in-frame clonotypes and omits some of them. From that table come the V and J calls and clone size; the DNA was used to work out D and trimming. The table has roughly 130,000 clones, around nine tenths seen once; the top ten hold more than 9%.

The chain employs TRBV5-1 and TRBJ2-5; 7 positions agree with TRBD1. This TCR was sampled from a man aged 60-69 years with active or convalescent COVID-19. Specimen: peripheral blood. Written as DNA, the CDR3 is TGCGCCAGCAGCTTGGGGGCCCCAGGGGGTCGGGAGACCCAGTACTTC. Encoded protein: CASSLGAPGGRETQYF. Full variable domain (missing parts from reference TRBV5-1 and TRBJ2-5): KAGVTQTPRYLIKTRGQQVTLSCSPISGHRSVSWYQQTPGQGLQFLFEYFSETQRNKGNFPGRFSGRQFSNSRSEMNVSTLELGDSALYLCASSLGAPGGRETQYFGPGTRLLVL.